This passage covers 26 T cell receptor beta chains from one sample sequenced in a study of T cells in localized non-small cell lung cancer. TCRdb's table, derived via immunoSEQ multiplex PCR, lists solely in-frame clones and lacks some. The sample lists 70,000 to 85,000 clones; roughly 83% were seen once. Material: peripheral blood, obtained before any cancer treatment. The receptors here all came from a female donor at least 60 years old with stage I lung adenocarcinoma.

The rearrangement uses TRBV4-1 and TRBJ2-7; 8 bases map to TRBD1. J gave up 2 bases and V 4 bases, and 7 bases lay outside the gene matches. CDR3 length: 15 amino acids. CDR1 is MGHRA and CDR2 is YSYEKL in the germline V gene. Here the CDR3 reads CASSLAQGAPYEQYF. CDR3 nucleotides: TGCGCCAGCAGCCTCGCGCAGGGGGCCCCCTACGAGCAGTACTTC.

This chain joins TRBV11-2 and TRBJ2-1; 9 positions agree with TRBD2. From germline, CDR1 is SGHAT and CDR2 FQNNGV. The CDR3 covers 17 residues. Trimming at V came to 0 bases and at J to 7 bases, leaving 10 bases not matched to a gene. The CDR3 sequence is CASSLDLSLAGKNEQFF. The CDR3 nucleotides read TGTGCCAGCAGCTTAGATCTAAGTCTAGCGGGGAAAAATGAGCAGTTCTTC.

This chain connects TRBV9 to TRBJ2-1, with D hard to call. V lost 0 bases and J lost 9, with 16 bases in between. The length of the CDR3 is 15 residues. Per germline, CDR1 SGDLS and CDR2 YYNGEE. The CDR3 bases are TGTGCCAGCAGCGTAGCTCGGATTCCCTCGGGTGAGCAGTTCTTC. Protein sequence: CASSVARIPSGEQFF.

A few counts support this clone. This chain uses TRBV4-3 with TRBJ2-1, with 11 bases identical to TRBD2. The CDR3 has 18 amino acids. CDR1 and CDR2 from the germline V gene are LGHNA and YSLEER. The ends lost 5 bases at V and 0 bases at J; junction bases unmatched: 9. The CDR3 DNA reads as TGCGCCAGCAGCTATAGACTAGCGGGACGGAGCTCCTACAATGAGCAGTTCTTC. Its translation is CASSYRLAGRSSYNEQFF.

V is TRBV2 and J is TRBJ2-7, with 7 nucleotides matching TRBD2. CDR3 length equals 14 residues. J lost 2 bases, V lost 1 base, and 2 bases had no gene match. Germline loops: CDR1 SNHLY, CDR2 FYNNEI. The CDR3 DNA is TGTGCCAGCAGTGAAGGGACTAGTACCTACGAGCAGTACTTC. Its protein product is CASSEGTSTYEQYF. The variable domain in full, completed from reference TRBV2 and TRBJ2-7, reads EPEVTQTPSHQVTQMGQEVILRCVPISNHLYFYWYRQILGQKVEFLVSFYNNEISEKSEIFDDQFSVERPDGSNFTLKIRSTKLEDSAMYFCASSEGTSTYEQYFGPGTRLTVT.

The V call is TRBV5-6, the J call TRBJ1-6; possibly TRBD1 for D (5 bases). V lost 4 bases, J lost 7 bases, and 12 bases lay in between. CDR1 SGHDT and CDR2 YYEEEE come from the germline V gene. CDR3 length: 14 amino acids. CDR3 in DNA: TGTGCCAGCAGCCGGGACTCTGGAAATTCACCCCTCCACTTT. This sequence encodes CASSRDSGNSPLHF. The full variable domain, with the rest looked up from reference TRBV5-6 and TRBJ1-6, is DAGVTQSPTHLIKTRGQQVTLRCSPKSGHDTVSWYQQALGQGPQFIFQYYEEEERQRGNFPDRFSGHQFPNYSSELNVNALLLGDSALYLCASSRDSGNSPLHFGNGTRLTVT.

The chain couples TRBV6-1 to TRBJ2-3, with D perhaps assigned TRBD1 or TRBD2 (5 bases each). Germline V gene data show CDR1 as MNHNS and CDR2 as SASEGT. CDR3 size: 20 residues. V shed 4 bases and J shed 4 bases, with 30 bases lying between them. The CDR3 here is CASSAVVPIREWRGADTQYF. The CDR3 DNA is TGTGCCAGCAGTGCCGTCGTTCCGATCAGGGAGTGGCGTGGAGCAGATACGCAGTATTTT.

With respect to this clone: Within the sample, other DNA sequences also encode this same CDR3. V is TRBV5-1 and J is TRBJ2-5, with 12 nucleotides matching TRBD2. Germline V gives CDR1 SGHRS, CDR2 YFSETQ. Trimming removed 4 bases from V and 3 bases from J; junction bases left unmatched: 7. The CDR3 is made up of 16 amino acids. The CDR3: CASSPGLAGKEETQYF. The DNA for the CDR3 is TGCGCCAGCAGCCCAGGACTAGCGGGAAAGGAAGAGACCCAGTACTTC.

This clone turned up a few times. CDR3 DNA: TGCGCCAGCAGTGAGTCTCCTATCGACAGAGCGCGACCCTATGGCTACACCTTC. Its translation: CASSESPIDRARPYGYTF. The rearrangement links TRBV10-1 to TRBJ1-2, with D possibly being TRBD1 (5 bases). V gave up 0 bases and J gave up 4 bases, with 21 bases separating them. Per germline, CDR1 WNHNN and CDR2 SYGVQD (reference sequence). This CDR3 has 18 residues.

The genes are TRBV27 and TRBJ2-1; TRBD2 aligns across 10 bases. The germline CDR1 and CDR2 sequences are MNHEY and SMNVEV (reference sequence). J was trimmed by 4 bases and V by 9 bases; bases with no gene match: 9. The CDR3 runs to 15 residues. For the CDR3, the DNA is TGTGCCAGTGGTTATAGCGGGAGGCGGTACAATGAGCAGTTCTTC. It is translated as CASGYSGRRYNEQFF.

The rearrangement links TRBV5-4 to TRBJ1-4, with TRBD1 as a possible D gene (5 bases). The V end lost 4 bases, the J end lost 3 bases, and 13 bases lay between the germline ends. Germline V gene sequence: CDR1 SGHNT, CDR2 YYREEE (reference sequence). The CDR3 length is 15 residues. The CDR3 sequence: CASSPGGAANEKLFF. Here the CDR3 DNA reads TGTGCCAGCAGCCCCGGTGGGGCTGCTAATGAAAAACTGTTTTTT.

CDR3 residues: CASTGTSGGRRDTQYF. The CDR3, as DNA: TGTGCCAGCACTGGGACTAGCGGGGGTCGGCGGGATACGCAGTATTTT. The chain has TRBV2 and TRBJ2-3; 14 nucleotides line up with TRBD2. V lost 7 bases and J lost 6; bases outside the gene matches: 9. CDR1 is SNHLY and CDR2 is FYNNEI in the germline V gene. The CDR3 extends over 16 amino acids.

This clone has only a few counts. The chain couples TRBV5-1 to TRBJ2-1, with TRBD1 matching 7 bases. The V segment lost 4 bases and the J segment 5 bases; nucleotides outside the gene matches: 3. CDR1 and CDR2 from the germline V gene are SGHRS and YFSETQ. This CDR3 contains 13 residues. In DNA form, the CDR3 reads TGCGCCAGCAGCATCCAGGGGGACAATGAGCAGTTCTTC. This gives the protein CASSIQGDNEQFF. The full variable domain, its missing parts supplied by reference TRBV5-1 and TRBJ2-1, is KAGVTQTPRYLIKTRGQQVTLSCSPISGHRSVSWYQQTPGQGLQFLFEYFSETQRNKGNFPGRFSGRQFSNSRSEMNVSTLELGDSALYLCASSIQGDNEQFFGPGTRLTVL.

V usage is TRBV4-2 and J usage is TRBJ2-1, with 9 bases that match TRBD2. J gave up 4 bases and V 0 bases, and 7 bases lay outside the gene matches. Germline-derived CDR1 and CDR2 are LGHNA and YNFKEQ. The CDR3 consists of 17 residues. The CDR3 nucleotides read TGTGCCAGCAGCCAAGAACTAGCGGGCTTTTCTTACAATGAGCAGTTCTTC. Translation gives CASSQELAGFSYNEQFF.

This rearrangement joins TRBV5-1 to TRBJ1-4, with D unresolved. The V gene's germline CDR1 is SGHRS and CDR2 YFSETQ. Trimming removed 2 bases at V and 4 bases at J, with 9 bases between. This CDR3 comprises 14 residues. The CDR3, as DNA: TGCGCCAGCAGCTTCGGCCAGAGTAATGAAAAACTGTTTTTT. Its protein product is CASSFGQSNEKLFF.

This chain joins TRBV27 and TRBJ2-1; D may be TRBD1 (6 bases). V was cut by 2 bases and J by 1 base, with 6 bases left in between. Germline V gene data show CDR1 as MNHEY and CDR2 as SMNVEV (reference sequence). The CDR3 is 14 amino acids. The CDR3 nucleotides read TGTGCCAGCAGTTTAACAGGGTCCTACAATGAGCAGTTCTTC. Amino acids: CASSLTGSYNEQFF.

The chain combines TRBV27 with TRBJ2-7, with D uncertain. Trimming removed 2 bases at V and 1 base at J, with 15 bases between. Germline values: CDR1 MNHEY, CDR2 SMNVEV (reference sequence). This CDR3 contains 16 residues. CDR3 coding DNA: TGTGCCAGCAGTTTAGTTGCATTGGCAGGTTCCTACGAGCAGTACTTC. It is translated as CASSLVALAGSYEQYF.

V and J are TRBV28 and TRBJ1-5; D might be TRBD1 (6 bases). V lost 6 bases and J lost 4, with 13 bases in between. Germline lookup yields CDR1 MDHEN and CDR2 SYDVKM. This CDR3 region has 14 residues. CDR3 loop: CASSNSGANQPQHF. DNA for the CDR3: TGTGCCAGCAGCAACTCGGGGGCTAATCAGCCCCAGCATTTT. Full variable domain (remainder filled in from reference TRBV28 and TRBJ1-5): DVKVTQSSRYLVKRTGEKVFLECVQDMDHENMFWYRQDPGLGLRLIYFSYDVKMKEKGDIPEGYSVSREKKERFSLILESASTNQTSMYLCASSNSGANQPQHFGDGTRLSIL.

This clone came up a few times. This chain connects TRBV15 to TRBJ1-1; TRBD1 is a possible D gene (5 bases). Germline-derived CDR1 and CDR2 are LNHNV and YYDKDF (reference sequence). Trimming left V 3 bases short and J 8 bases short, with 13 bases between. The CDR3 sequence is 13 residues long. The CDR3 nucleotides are TGTGCCACCAGCAGGGGGGACCAAGAGGAAGCTTTCTTT. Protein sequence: CATSRGDQEEAFF.

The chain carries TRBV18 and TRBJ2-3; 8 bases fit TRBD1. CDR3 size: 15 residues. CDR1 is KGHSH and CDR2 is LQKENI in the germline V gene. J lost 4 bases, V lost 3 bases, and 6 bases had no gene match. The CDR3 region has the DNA TGTGCCAGCTCACCGATGACAGGGGTCGCAGATACGCAGTATTTT. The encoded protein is CASSPMTGVADTQYF.

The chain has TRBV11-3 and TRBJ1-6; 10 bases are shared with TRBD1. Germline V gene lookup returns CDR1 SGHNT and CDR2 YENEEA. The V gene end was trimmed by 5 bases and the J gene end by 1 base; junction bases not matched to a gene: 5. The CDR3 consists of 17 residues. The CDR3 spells CASSTGTGESYNSPLHF. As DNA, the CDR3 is TGTGCCAGCAGCACAGGGACAGGGGAGTCCTATAATTCACCCCTCCACTTT.

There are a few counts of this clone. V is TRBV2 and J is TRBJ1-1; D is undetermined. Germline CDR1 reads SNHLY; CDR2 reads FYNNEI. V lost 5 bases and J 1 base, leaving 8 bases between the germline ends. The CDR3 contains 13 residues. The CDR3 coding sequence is TGTGCCAGCAGTACGGACGGGAACACTGAAGCTTTCTTT. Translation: CASSTDGNTEAFF.

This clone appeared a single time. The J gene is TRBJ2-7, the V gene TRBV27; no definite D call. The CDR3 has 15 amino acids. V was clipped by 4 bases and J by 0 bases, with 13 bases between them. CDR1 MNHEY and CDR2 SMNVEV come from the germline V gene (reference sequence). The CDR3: CASSSSGRNSYEQYF. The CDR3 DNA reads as TGTGCCAGCAGTTCCTCAGGACGGAACTCCTACGAGCAGTACTTC.

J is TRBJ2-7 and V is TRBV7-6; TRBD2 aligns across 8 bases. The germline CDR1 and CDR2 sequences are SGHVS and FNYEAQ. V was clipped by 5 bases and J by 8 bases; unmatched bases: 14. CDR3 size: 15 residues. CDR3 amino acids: CASSQDSGGAMKQYF. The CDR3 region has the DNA TGTGCCAGCAGCCAAGATTCCGGGGGGGCAATGAAGCAGTACTTC.

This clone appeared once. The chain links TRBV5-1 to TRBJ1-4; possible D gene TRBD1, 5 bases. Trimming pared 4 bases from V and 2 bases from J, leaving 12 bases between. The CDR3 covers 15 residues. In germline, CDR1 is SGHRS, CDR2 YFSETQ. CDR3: CASSALGGTNEKLFF. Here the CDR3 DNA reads TGCGCCAGCAGCGCTCTTGGGGGTACTAATGAAAAACTGTTTTTT.

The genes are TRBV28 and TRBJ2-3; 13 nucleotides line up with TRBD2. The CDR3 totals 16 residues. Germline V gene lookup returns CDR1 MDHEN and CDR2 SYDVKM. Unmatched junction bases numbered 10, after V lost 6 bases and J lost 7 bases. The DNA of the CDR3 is TGTGCCAGCAGCGAAGGACTAGCGGGAGTGGGGCATACGCAGTATTTT. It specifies CASSEGLAGVGHTQYF.